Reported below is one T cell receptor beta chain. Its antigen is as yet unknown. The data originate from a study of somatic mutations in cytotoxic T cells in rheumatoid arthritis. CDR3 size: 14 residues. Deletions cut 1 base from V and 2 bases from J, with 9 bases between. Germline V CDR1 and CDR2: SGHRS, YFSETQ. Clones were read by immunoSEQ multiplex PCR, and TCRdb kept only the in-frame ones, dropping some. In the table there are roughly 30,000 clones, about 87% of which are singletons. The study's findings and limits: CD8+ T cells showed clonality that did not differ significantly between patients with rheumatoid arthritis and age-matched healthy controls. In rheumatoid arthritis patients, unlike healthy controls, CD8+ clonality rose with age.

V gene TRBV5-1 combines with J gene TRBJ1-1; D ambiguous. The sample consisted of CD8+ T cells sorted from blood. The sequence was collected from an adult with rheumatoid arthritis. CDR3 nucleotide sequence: TGCGCCAGCAGCTTGCGACCTGGAAACACTGAAGCTTTCTTT. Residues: CASSLRPGNTEAFF.